One sample yielded the 2 T cell receptor beta chains listed below, sequenced in a study of cytomegalovirus exposure and HLA in healthy donors (TCRdb year 2017). Receptor amplification or capture employed the immunoSEQ multiplex PCR assay. The multiplex PCR relied on a mix of 60 forward primers for TCR Vbeta segments and 13 reverse primers for TCR Jbeta segments. The table comes from immuneACCESS by way of TCRdb, which keeps in-frame sequences with V and J called. Part of the clones is missing from these tables; in studies checked, under half for an unresolved V gene and the rest for unknown reasons. Counted in this sample were 33,000 or so clones; roughly three quarters of them appeared once. Together, the top ten hold 7.5% to 8.5% of the sample. Sample: PBMCs. The receptors were gathered from a woman aged 30 to 39 in good health and CMV-seropositive.

This clone has just one count. The chain has TRBV19 and TRBJ2-7; 7 nucleotides align to TRBD1. From germline, CDR1 is LNHDA and CDR2 SQIVND (reference sequence). CDR3 length equals 15 residues. J was trimmed by 2 bases and V by 4 bases; bases with no gene match: 8. CDR3 nucleotides: TGTGCCAGTAGTACAGGGACAGTGCGAGCCTACGAGCAGTACTTC. Amino acid sequence: CASSTGTVRAYEQYF.

The V gene is TRBV4-2, the J gene TRBJ2-3; the D is unclear. Germline CDR1 and CDR2: LGHNA and YNFKEQ. This CDR3 comprises 16 residues. V gave up 3 bases and J gave up 6 bases, with 19 bases separating them. In nucleotides, the CDR3 is TGTGCCAGCAGCCAGGAAGGCCACGGCCGAGGTGATACGCAGTATTTT. It is translated as CASSQEGHGRGDTQYF.